Below are 8 T cell receptor beta chains sequenced from a single sample in a study of blood T cell repertoires in COVID-19 (TCRdb year 2020). Library generation was performed with the immunoSEQ multiplex PCR assay. Drawn from immuneACCESS, this table holds only the in-frame rearrangements with V and J called that TCRdb kept. Clones are partly lost; checked studies trace under half to an unresolved V gene and leave the rest unexplained. This sample holds some 110,000 clones; about 88% were observed only once. Roughly 5% of the sample lies in the top ten. The sample was peripheral blood. The receptor set was obtained from a human donor in a cohort sampled during active COVID-19.

For the CDR3, the DNA is TGTGCCAGCAGTTACTACGGGACTAGCGGGAGGGCTGAGCAGTTCTTC. This sequence encodes CASSYYGTSGRAEQFF. The chain is built from TRBV6-5 and TRBJ2-1, with 16 bases lining up with TRBD2. V gave up 1 base and J gave up 9 bases; unmatched junction bases: 3. The germline V gene has CDR1 MNHEY and CDR2 SVGAGI. The CDR3 runs 16 residues.

V gene TRBV5-1 combines with J gene TRBJ2-7; TRBD1 agrees at 11 bases. Germline values: CDR1 SGHRS, CDR2 YFSETQ. There are 15 residues in the CDR3. Trimming took 2 bases from V and 2 from J; bases not matched to a gene: 3. Here the CDR3 reads CASSLGGQGAYEQYF. CDR3 nucleotide sequence: TGCGCCAGCAGCTTAGGGGGACAGGGGGCCTACGAGCAGTACTTC.

The rearrangement joins TRBV18 to TRBJ1-1; D is undetermined. The CDR3 has 12 amino acids. Per the germline V gene, CDR1 is KGHSH and CDR2 is LQKENI. Deletions cut 6 bases from V and 11 bases from J, with 16 bases between. The DNA for the CDR3 is TGTGCCAGCTCCCTAAACGGGGAGGGTGCTTTCTTT. Amino acid sequence: CASSLNGEGAFF.

This chain links TRBV29-1 with TRBJ1-1; the D is unclear. Germline assignment: CDR1 SQVTM and CDR2 ANQGSEA. Trimming removed 4 bases from V and 0 bases from J, with 6 bases in between. The CDR3 loop spans 12 amino acids. The CDR3 loop is CSVAEMNTEAFF. DNA of the CDR3: TGCAGCGTTGCGGAGATGAACACTGAAGCTTTCTTT.

This clone was recorded only once. The chain carries TRBV29-1 and TRBJ1-1; the D gene is possibly TRBD1 (5 bases). The V end was cut by 3 bases, the J end by 10 bases, with 18 bases between. Germline-derived CDR1 and CDR2 are SQVTM and ANQGSEA. This CDR3 contains 13 residues. The DNA of the CDR3 is TGCAGCGTTGAGTTGACAGCGGGTCGGGGAGCTTTCTTT. The encoded protein is CSVELTAGRGAFF.

The count of this clone is one. The V and J genes are TRBV7-2 and TRBJ2-7; D call uncertain. Germline V gene sequence: CDR1 SGHTA, CDR2 FQGNSA. V was shortened by 5 bases and J by 6 bases, with 20 bases between the two germline ends. The CDR3 is 15 amino acids. The CDR3 protein is CASSTPELINPEQYF. CDR3 in DNA: TGTGCCAGCAGCACCCCAGAACTAATCAACCCCGAGCAGTACTTC.

The rearrangement joins TRBV27 to TRBJ2-1; D uncertain. From germline, CDR1 is MNHEY and CDR2 SMNVEV (reference sequence). V was shortened by 4 bases and J by 3 bases, with 22 bases between the two germline ends. The CDR3 runs 18 residues. As DNA, the CDR3 is TGTGCCAGCAGTTACCGAATCTCAAGACATACCGACTACAATGAGCAGTTCTTC. It encodes CASSYRISRHTDYNEQFF.

The rearrangement links TRBV28 to TRBJ2-7; a possible D gene is TRBD1 (6 bases). V was clipped by 7 bases and J by 2 bases, with 12 bases between them. Germline V gene sequence: CDR1 MDHEN, CDR2 SYDVKM. The CDR3 has 13 amino acids. The CDR3 spells CASKGVGTYEQYF. Written as DNA, the CDR3 is TGTGCCAGCAAGGGGGTAGGGACCTACGAGCAGTACTTC.